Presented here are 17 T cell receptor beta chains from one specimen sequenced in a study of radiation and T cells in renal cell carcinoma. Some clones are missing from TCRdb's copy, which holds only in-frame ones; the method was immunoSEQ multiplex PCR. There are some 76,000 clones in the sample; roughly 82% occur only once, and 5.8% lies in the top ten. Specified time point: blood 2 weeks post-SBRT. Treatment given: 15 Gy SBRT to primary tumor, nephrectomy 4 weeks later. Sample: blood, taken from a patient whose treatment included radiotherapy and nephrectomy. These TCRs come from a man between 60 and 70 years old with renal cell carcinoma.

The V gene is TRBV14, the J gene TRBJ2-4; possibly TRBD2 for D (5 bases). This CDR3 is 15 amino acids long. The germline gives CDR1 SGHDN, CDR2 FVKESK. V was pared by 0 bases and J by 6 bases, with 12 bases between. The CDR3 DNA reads TGTGCCAGCAGCCAAGATTCCCCTAGCCGAAACATTCAGTACTTC. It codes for CASSQDSPSRNIQYF.

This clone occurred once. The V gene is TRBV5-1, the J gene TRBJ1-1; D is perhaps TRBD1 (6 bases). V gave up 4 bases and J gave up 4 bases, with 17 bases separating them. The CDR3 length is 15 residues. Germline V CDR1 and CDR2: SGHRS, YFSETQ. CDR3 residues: CASSENRAGGTEAFF. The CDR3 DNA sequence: TGCGCCAGCAGCGAAAACAGGGCGGGCGGCACTGAAGCTTTCTTT. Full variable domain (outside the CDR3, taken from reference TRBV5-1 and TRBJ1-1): KAGVTQTPRYLIKTRGQQVTLSCSPISGHRSVSWYQQTPGQGLQFLFEYFSETQRNKGNFPGRFSGRQFSNSRSEMNVSTLELGDSALYLCASSENRAGGTEAFFGQGTRLTVV.

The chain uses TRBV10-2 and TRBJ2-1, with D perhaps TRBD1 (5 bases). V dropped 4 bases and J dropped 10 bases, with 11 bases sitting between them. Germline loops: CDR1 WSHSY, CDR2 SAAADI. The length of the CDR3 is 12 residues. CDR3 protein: CASSVGQGEQFF. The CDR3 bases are TGCGCCAGCAGTGTAGGTCAGGGAGAGCAGTTCTTC.

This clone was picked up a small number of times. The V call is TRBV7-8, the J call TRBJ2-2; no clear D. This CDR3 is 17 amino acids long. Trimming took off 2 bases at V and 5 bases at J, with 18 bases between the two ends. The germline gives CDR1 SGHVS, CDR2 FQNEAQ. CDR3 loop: CASSLSRPPFGTGELFF. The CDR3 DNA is TGTGCCAGCAGCTTAAGCAGGCCCCCGTTCGGGACCGGGGAGCTGTTTTTT.

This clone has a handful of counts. The CDR3 is CSTGLGETQYF. The CDR3 region has the DNA TGCAGCACAGGGCTGGGGGAGACCCAGTACTTC. The rearrangement joins TRBV20-1 to TRBJ2-5, with a weak D call TRBD1 (6 bases). The CDR3 extends over 11 amino acids. The germline gives CDR1 DFQATT, CDR2 SNEGSKA (reference sequence).

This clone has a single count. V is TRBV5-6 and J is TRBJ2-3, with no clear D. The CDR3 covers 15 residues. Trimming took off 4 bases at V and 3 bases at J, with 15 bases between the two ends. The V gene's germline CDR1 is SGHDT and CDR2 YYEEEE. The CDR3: CASSPTAPRTDTQYF. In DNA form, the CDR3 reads TGTGCCAGCAGCCCGACCGCCCCCCGGACAGATACGCAGTATTTT.

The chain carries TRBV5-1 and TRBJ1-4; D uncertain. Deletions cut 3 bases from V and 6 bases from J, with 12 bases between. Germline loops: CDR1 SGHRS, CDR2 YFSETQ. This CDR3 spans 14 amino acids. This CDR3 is CASSSDRLDEKLFF. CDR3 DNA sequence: TGCGCCAGCAGCTCGGATCGGCTGGATGAAAAACTGTTTTTT. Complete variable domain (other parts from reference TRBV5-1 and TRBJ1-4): KAGVTQTPRYLIKTRGQQVTLSCSPISGHRSVSWYQQTPGQGLQFLFEYFSETQRNKGNFPGRFSGRQFSNSRSEMNVSTLELGDSALYLCASSSDRLDEKLFFGSGTQLSVL.

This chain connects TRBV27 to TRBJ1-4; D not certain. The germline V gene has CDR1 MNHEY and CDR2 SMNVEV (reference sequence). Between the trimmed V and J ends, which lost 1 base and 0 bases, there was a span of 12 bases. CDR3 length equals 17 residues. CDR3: CASSLYYAFATNEKLFF. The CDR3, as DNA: TGTGCCAGCAGTTTATACTACGCATTTGCAACTAATGAAAAACTGTTTTTT.

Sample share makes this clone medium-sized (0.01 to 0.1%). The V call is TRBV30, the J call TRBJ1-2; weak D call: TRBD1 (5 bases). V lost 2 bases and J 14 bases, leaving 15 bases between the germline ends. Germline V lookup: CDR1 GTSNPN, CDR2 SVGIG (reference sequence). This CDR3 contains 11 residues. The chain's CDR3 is CAWSTGTFRTF. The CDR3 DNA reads TGTGCCTGGAGTACGGGGACGTTCCGGACCTTC.

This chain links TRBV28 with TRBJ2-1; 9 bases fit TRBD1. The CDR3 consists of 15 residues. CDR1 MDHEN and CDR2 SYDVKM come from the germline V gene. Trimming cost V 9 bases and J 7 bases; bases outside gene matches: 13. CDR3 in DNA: TGTGCCAGTGGTCGTGTGGGGACAGGGTCGAATGAGCAGTTCTTC. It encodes CASGRVGTGSNEQFF.

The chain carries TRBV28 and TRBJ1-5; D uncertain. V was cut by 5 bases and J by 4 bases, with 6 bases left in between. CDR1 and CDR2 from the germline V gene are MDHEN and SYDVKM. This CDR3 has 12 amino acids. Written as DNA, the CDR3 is TGTGCCAGCAGTCCCCTGAATCAGCCCCAGCATTTT. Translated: CASSPLNQPQHF.

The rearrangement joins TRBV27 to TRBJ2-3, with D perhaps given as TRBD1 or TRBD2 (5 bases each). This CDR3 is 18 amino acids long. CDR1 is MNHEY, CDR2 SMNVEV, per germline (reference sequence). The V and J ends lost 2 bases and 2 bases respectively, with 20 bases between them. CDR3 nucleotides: TGTGCCAGCAGTTTAATAGGGACCCGGGGCCATGACACAGATACGCAGTATTTT. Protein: CASSLIGTRGHDTDTQYF.

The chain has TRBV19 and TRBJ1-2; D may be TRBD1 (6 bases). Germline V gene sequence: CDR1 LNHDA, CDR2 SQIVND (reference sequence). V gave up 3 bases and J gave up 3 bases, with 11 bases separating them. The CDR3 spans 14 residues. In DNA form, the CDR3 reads TGTGCCAGTAGTATCAATGGGGGCGACTATGGCTACACCTTC. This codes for CASSINGGDYGYTF.

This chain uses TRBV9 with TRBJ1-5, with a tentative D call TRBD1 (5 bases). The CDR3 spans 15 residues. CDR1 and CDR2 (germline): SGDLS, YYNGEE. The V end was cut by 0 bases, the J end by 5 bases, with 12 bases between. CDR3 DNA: TGTGCCAGCAGCGTAGAAGGGGCCTTCGATCAGCCCCAGCATTTT. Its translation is CASSVEGAFDQPQHF.

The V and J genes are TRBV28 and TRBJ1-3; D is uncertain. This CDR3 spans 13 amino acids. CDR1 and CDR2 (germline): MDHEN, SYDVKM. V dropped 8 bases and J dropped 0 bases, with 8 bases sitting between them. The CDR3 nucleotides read TGTGCCAGCCTCCGCTTCTCTGGAAACACCATATATTTT. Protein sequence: CASLRFSGNTIYF.

As DNA, the CDR3 is TGTGCCAGCAGACCAGCCCGAGACCCAAGAGAGACCCAGTACTTC. Amino acids: CASRPARDPRETQYF. This rearrangement joins TRBV21-1 to TRBJ2-5. TRBV21-1 is described as a pseudogene. The CDR3 runs 15 residues.

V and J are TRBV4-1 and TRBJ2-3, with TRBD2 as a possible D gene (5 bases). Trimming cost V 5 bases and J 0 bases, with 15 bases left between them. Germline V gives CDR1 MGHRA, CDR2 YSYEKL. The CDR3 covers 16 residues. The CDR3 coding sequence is TGCGCCAGCAGCTCCCGGGGAAGCTCTAGCACAGATACGCAGTATTTT. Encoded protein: CASSSRGSSSTDTQYF.